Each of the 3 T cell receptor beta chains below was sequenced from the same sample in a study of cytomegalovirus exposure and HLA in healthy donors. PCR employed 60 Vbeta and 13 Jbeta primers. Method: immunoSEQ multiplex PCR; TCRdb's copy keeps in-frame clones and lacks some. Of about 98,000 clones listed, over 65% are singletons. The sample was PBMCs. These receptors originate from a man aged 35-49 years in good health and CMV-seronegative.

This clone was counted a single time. CDR3 region: CASSLGFFTGTQYF. CDR3 sequence (DNA): TGCGCCAGCAGTCTAGGGTTTTTCACGGGGACGCAGTATTTT. V usage is TRBV10-1 and J usage is TRBJ2-3, with TRBD2 as a possible D gene (5 bases). Trimming stripped 5 bases from V and 9 bases from J, with 18 bases between. CDR1 WNHNN and CDR2 SYGVQD come from the germline V gene (reference sequence). The CDR3 covers 14 residues.

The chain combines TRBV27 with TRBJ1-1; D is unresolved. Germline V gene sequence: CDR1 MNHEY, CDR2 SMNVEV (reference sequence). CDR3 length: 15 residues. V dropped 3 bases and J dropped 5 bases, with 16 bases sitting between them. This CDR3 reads CASSFGPISRTEAFF. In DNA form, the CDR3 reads TGTGCCAGCAGTTTTGGTCCGATCTCTAGGACTGAAGCTTTCTTT.

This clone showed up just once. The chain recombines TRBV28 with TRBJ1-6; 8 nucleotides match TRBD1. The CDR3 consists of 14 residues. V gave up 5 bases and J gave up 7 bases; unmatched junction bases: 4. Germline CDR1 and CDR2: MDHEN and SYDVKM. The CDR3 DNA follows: TGTGCCAGCAGTATGGGACAGGACAATTCACCCCTCCACTTT. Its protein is CASSMGQDNSPLHF.